This T cell receptor beta chain originates from a study of blood T cell repertoires in COVID-19. From germline, CDR1 is GTSNPN and CDR2 SVGIG (reference sequence). This CDR3 is 15 amino acids long. V was trimmed by 2 bases and J by 0 bases, leaving 13 bases between them. Generated by immunoSEQ multiplex PCR, the TCRdb table keeps only in-frame clones and is missing some. Of 150,000 to 200,000 clones listed, about 81% are singletons. This chain connects TRBV30 to TRBJ1-1; TRBD1 is a possible D gene (6 bases). The clonotype was recovered from a woman at least 80 years old with COVID-19, enrolled during active disease. Input material: peripheral blood. The CDR3 sequence: CAWSPPTGLNTEAFF. The CDR3 nucleotides are TGTGCCTGGAGTCCGCCGACAGGTTTGAACACTGAAGCTTTCTTT.